This T cell receptor beta chain was sequenced for a study of cytomegalovirus exposure and HLA in healthy donors (dated by TCRdb to between 2016 and 2019). About the investigation overall: According to a later analysis, the 120 validation repertoires were produced on the same platform as the 666 repertoires of the first cohort. The aim of the study was to test whether cataloging public T cell receptors could identify signatures of past pathogen exposure. In addition to the first cohort of 500 to 850 subjects, a separate validation cohort of approximately 120 different subjects was used. To predict cytomegalovirus infection status, the study combined high-throughput TCR immunosequencing, statistical association of individual TCRs with disease status, and machine learning.

What the research found in general, with its limitations: While some public TCRs were present in many individuals, most TCR sequences turned up only very rarely across donors. In the study, 150 to 200 TCR beta chains were listed as associated with cytomegalovirus. A few of the identified cytomegalovirus-associated TCR beta chains were confirmed in vitro to be specific for cytomegalovirus antigens. The authors suggested that the approach could potentially be extended to other disease states and immunological phenotypes. In both the original and validation cohorts, the classifier was reported to diagnose cytomegalovirus status with high specificity and sensitivity. Of the cluster scores, 94% were above 0 in a later analysis, which found that TCRs clustered in the first cohort also tended to co-occur in the 110 or so validation repertoires. A later analysis had no HLA typing for the validation cohort, so co-occurrence there was scored across all 110 or so repertoires.

The donors belonged to the validation cohort of roughly 120 subjects, which was separate from the roughly 700-subject first cohort. Inclusive of the bounding cysteine and phenylalanine, the CDR3 is 15 residues long. Here the CDR3 DNA is all that survives: 45 bases in frame from base 1. The germline V gene sets CDR1 to SNHLY and CDR2 to FYNNEI. V loses 6 bases, J loses 5 bases, and the germline ends lie 19 bases apart. Library prep was done by the immunoSEQ multiplex PCR assay. Per the original workflow: To diagnose cytomegalovirus status from the catalog of TCR beta chain sequences, a statistical classification framework was built. The immuneACCESS repertoire file appears here via TCRdb, limited to in-frame rearrangements. These files lack a portion of the clones; in checked studies, under half of the deficit traces to unresolved V genes, and the cause of the others is not known. From that table come the V and J calls and clone size; the DNA was used to work out D and trimming. The sample table lists approximately 230,000 clones, approximately 84% of them with a count of one. Around 13% of the sample lies in the top ten.

Note on this clone: It lacks a known antigen. Qualities for individual bases were not recorded, and no much larger clone is one base off.

The clonotype originates from a man younger than 30 in good health and CMV-seropositive. The chain links TRBV2 with TRBJ1-1; a tentative D call is TRBD1 (6 bases match). Sequencing input: PBMCs. This receptor has the CDR3 CASSADPTTGTEAFF. The DNA reads as follows: TGTGCCAGCAGCGCGGACCCAACTACAGGGACTGAAGCTTTCTTT.